This note documents a single T cell receptor (beta chain) sequence. The antigen remains undetermined. Germline V gives CDR1 SGHTA, CDR2 FQGNSA. Trimming stripped 4 bases from V and 3 bases from J, with 9 bases between. This CDR3 comprises 13 residues. The data were obtained in a study of CD4 T cells in relation to SARS-CoV-2 and coronaviruses. Sequenced by immunoSEQ multiplex PCR; TCRdb stores in-frame clones only, minus some. The sample includes 20,000 to 25,000 clones, roughly 79% of them seen just once. The unexposed donors gave CD4+ T cells in about 2010-2019, prior to COVID-19. The cells were cultured for 10 days before CD4+ T cells were isolated.

Sequenced input: CD4+ T cells from PBMCs, cultured in vitro. This TCR was sampled from a human donor in good health. The chain uses TRBV7-2 and TRBJ1-1; D remains ambiguous. This chain's CDR3 is CASSSQRDTEAFF. The CDR3 region has the DNA TGTGCCAGCAGCTCGCAAAGAGACACTGAAGCTTTCTTT.